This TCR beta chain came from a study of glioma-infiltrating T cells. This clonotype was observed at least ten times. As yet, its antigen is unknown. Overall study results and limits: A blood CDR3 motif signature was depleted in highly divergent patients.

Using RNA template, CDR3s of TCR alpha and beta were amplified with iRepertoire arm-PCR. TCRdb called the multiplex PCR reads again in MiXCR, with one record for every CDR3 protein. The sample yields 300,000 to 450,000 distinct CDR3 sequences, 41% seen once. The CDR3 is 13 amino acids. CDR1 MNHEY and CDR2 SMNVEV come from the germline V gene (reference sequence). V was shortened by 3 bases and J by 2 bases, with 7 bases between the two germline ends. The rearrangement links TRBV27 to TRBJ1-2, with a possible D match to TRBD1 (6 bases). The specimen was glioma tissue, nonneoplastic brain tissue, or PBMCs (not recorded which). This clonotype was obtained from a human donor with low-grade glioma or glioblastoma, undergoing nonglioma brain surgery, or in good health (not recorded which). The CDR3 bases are TGTGCCAGCAGTTTTGGACAGAACTATGGCTACACCTTC. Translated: CASSFGQNYGYTF.